The 13 T cell receptor beta chains presented below share a single source sample, sequenced in a study of blood T cell repertoires in COVID-19. Libraries were prepared by immunoSEQ multiplex PCR; TCRdb keeps only in-frame clonotypes and omits some of them. This sample carries over 150,000 clones, around 85% of them seen once, and the ten largest clones take under 0.8%. Sequencing was done on a sample of peripheral blood. Receptor source: a man aged 60 to 69 with COVID-19, enrolled during active disease.

The gene calls are TRBV7-8 and TRBJ1-3; a possible D gene is TRBD1 (5 bases). Trimming pared 6 bases from V and 0 bases from J, leaving 15 bases between. This CDR3 region has 16 residues. In germline, CDR1 is SGHVS, CDR2 FQNEAQ. The CDR3 region is CASRDLADSSGNTIYF. The CDR3 region has the DNA TGTGCCAGCAGAGACCTCGCCGACAGCTCTGGAAACACCATATATTTT.

This clone has only a few counts. The rearrangement links TRBV14 to TRBJ1-6, with D possibly matching TRBD1 (5 bases). The CDR3 has 18 residues. The germline V and J ends were trimmed by 1 base and 10 bases, with 23 bases remaining between them. The germline V gene encodes CDR1 SGHDN and CDR2 FVKESK. In DNA, the CDR3 is TGTGCCAGCAGCCAAGTCAGGCCCGGGGGACCCATCATATCACCCCTCCACTTT. Residues: CASSQVRPGGPIISPLHF.

The rearrangement links TRBV15 to TRBJ1-2; tentative D call: TRBD1 (6 bases). Deletions cut 0 bases from V and 4 bases from J, with 15 bases between. This CDR3 contains 16 residues. Germline V lookup: CDR1 LNHNV, CDR2 YYDKDF (reference sequence). CDR3 protein: CATSRDPGDFRYGYTF. The DNA for the CDR3 is TGTGCCACCAGCAGAGATCCAGGGGATTTTCGCTATGGCTACACCTTC. Filled out from reference TRBV15 and TRBJ1-2, the complete variable domain reads DAMVIQNPRYQVTQFGKPVTLSCSQTLNHNVMYWYQQKSSQAPKLLFHYYDKDFNNEADTPDNFQSRRPNTSFCFLDIRSPGLGDTAMYLCATSRDPGDFRYGYTFGSGTRLTVV.

This clone has just one count. The chain has TRBV5-1 and TRBJ2-4; perhaps TRBD2 as D (5 bases). This CDR3 spans 17 amino acids. Germline CDR1 is SGHRS and CDR2 is YFSETQ. V lost 0 bases, J lost 1 base, and 14 bases lay in between. The CDR3: CASSLDGSGRAKNIQYF. The CDR3 DNA is TGCGCCAGCAGCTTGGATGGGAGTGGGCGGGCCAAAAACATTCAGTACTTC.

This clone was seen a handful of times. The CDR3 loop reads CASSQGTGSEQFF. As DNA, the CDR3 is TGTGCCAGCAGCCAAGGGACAGGGAGTGAGCAGTTCTTC. This chain links TRBV3-1 (or the pseudogene TRBV3-2) with TRBJ2-1, with 8 bases identical to TRBD1. The ends lost 1 base at V and 9 bases at J; junction bases unmatched: 2. This CDR3 contains 13 residues. Per the germline V gene, CDR1 is LGHDT and CDR2 is YNNKEL (reference sequence).

CDR3 nucleotide sequence: TGCGCCAGCAGCTTTTCGTCCGGTAGCAATCAGCCCCAGCATTTT. This translates into CASSFSSGSNQPQHF. The chain uses TRBV5-1 and TRBJ1-5; D call uncertain. The CDR3 extends over 15 amino acids. V was cut by 2 bases and J by 0 bases, with 9 bases left in between. Germline-derived CDR1 and CDR2 are SGHRS and YFSETQ.

J is TRBJ1-4 and V is TRBV9, with 8 nucleotides matching TRBD1. This CDR3 region has 14 residues. Germline V gene lookup returns CDR1 SGDLS and CDR2 YYNGEE. V dropped 4 bases and J dropped 7; count of bases not matched to a gene: 6. This chain's CDR3 is CASSPRQGPEKLFF. The CDR3 nucleotides are TGTGCCAGCAGCCCACGACAGGGGCCTGAAAAACTGTTTTTT.

The chain is built from TRBV5-6 and TRBJ1-2, with D perhaps TRBD1 (5 bases). The CDR3 is 14 residues long. Per the germline V gene, CDR1 is SGHDT and CDR2 is YYEEEE. The V and J ends lost 0 bases and 3 bases respectively, with 9 bases between them. CDR3: CASSLVGQDYGYTF. CDR3 nucleotide sequence: TGTGCCAGCAGCTTGGTCGGACAAGACTATGGCTACACCTTC.

The chain couples TRBV9 to TRBJ1-2; 7 bases agree with TRBD1. V was pared by 0 bases and J by 8 bases, with 10 bases of the junction left unmatched. The CDR3 runs to 15 residues. Germline assignment: CDR1 SGDLS and CDR2 YYNGEE. Written as DNA, the CDR3 is TGTGCCAGCAGCGTAGGGGTAGGGGGCGCCGAGGGCTACACCTTC. Amino acid sequence: CASSVGVGGAEGYTF.

The chain combines TRBV18 with TRBJ1-3; 7 bases match TRBD1. The CDR3 length is 13 residues. The junction had 0 bases not matched to a gene; V was cut back by 3 bases and J by 4 bases. The germline V gene has CDR1 KGHSH and CDR2 LQKENI. In nucleotides, the CDR3 is TGTGCCAGCTCACCGGGACAGGGAAACACCATATATTTT. It codes for CASSPGQGNTIYF.

This chain uses TRBV6-5 with TRBJ2-7, with a tentative D call TRBD2 (5 bases). The CDR3 loop spans 15 amino acids. Trimming pared 0 bases from V and 3 bases from J, leaving 12 bases between. CDR1 MNHEY and CDR2 SVGAGI come from the germline V gene. The DNA for the CDR3 is TGTGCCAGCAGTTACTCGAATACGGGGATCTACGAGCAGTACTTC. Protein: CASSYSNTGIYEQYF.

The J gene is TRBJ1-5, the V gene TRBV6-2 or TRBV6-3; 7 positions match TRBD1. The V gene's germline CDR1 is MNHEY and CDR2 SVGEGT. This CDR3 is built from 17 residues. Losses at the gene ends were 2 bases for V and 1 base for J; bases not matched to a gene: 8. CDR3 DNA sequence: TGTGCCAGCAGTTACCCCCCAGGGGGTACCAGCAATCAGCCCCAGCATTTT. This translates into CASSYPPGGTSNQPQHF.

V and J are TRBV5-8 and TRBJ1-2; TRBD1 agrees at 7 bases. Germline lookup yields CDR1 SGHTS and CDR2 YDEGEE. The CDR3 is made up of 13 amino acids. Trimming took 2 bases from V and 8 from J; bases not matched to a gene: 6. The CDR3 region has the DNA TGTGCCAGCAGCTTAAGGGGGCTGCGAGGCTACACCTTC. Residues: CASSLRGLRGYTF.